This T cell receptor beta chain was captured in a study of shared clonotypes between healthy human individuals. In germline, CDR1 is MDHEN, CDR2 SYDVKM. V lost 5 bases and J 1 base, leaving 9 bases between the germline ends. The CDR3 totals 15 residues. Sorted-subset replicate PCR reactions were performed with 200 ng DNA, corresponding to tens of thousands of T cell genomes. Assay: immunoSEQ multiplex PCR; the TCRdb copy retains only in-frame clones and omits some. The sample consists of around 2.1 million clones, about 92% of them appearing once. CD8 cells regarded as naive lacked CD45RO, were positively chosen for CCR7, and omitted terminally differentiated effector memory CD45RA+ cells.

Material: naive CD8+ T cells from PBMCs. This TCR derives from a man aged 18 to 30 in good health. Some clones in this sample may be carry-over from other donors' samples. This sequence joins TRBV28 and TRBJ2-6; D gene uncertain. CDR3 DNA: TGTGCCAGCAGTCCTTCTGTTTCTGGGGCCAACGTCCTGACTTTC. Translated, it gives CASSPSVSGANVLTF.